The sequence of this TCR beta chain was determined in a study of T cells in Graves' hyperthyroidism and ophthalmopathy. There are many counts of this clonotype. Researchers amplified the TCR beta CDR3 regions from RNA transcripts. A set of HTBI primers served as the primers for a first-round RT-PCR of the TCR CDR3. TCRdb used MiXCR to reprocess the multiplex PCR reads, holding one entry per CDR3 protein. The repertoire holds about 210,000 distinct CDR3 sequences, roughly 17% seen once, with 50% in the top ten. CDR1 and CDR2 from the germline V gene are MDHEN and SYDVKM. CDR3 length: 12 amino acids. The V and J ends lost 3 bases and 7 bases respectively, with 8 bases between them. Thyroid ultrasound and orbital computed tomography, with clinical symptoms and serum thyroxine and TRAb, informed diagnoses. Using roughly 9.4 ml of fresh peripheral blood, PBMCs were prepared.

V usage is TRBV28 and J usage is TRBJ2-3, with unresolved D. Input material: blood. This clonotype was obtained from a man aged 50-60 years with Graves' hyperthyroidism. The CDR3 region is CASSFGQNTQYF. CDR3 DNA: TGTGCCAGCAGTTTTGGGCAGAATACGCAGTATTTT.